The rows below give T cell receptor beta chains drawn from one sample of a study of response to subunit inactivated influenza vaccine. One entry per CDR3 protein results from TCRdb running MiXCR on the RT-PCR reads. Seen here are 700,000 to 800,000 distinct CDR3 sequences, about 18% observed once, and the top ten hold roughly a tenth. Sequences were derived from PBMCs from blood, sampled roughly 5 days after vaccination. The receptors come from a man aged 45-60 years who received an inactivated influenza vaccine. Both conserved end residues are part of each CDR3. A D gene is named only where the DNA matches it firmly. For some rows the clone size is stated as once, few or many, or as a class when expanded; others skip it.

size	D	V	J	DNA	CDR3
few	-	TRBV12-3/TRBV12-4	TRBJ2-1	TGTGCCAGCAGTAACGGGACTCCTGAGCAGTTCTTC	CASSNGTPEQFF
few	-	TRBV20-1	TRBJ2-3	TGCAGTGCTGACCAGGGGAGGGATGTTAGCACAGATACGCAGTATTTT	CSADQGRDVSTDTQYF
-	TRBD2	TRBV24-1	TRBJ2-7	TGTGCCACCAGGGTTCCTAGCGGCCCCCCCGGGGACGAGCAGTACTTC	CATRVPSGPPGDEQYF
few	-	TRBV30	TRBJ2-1	TGTGCCTGGAGTGAAATAGGTGAGCAGTTCTTC	CAWSEIGEQFF
-	TRBD2	TRBV7-2	TRBJ2-7	TGTGCCAGCAGCTTAGGGACGGGAGGCCGGGACGAGCAGTACTTC	CASSLGTGGRDEQYF
few	-	TRBV11-2	TRBJ2-1	TGTGCCAGCAGCTTATTGGTGGGGGCCTCCTACAATGAGCAGTTCTTC	CASSLLVGASYNEQFF
many	-	TRBV6-6	TRBJ2-1	TGTGCCAGCAGTTACCCCCTCAATGAGCAGTTCTTC	CASSYPLNEQFF
-	-	TRBV5-1	TRBJ1-3	TGCGCCAGCAGCCCCGTAGGGCTCTCTGGAAACACCATATATTTT	CASSPVGLSGNTIYF
-	-	TRBV7-2	TRBJ2-2	TGTGCCAGCAGCTTGAGGCTGGGGTACACCGGGGAGCTGTTTTTT	CASSLRLGYTGELFF
few	TRBD2	TRBV11-2	TRBJ2-1	TGTGCCAGCAGCCCTACGAAGGCGGGAGCGTACAATGAGCAGTTCTTC	CASSPTKAGAYNEQFF
few	-	TRBV12-3/TRBV12-4	TRBJ2-7	TGTGCCAGCAGCCCCGGGACTCGATCCCTTATTAGCTCCTACGAGCAGTACTTC	CASSPGTRSLISSYEQYF
few	TRBD2	TRBV12-3/TRBV12-4	TRBJ2-2	TGTGCCAGCAGTCTAGCGGGGCAGTACGGGGAGCTGTTTTTT	CASSLAGQYGELFF
-	-	TRBV20-1	TRBJ2-5	TGCAGTGCTAGAGATAGAAGGCCCGCCGGGGAGACCCAGTACTTC	CSARDRRPAGETQYF
-	-	TRBV15	TRBJ1-3	TGTGCCACCAGCAGGGACCCCGCTAACACCATATATTTT	CATSRDPANTIYF
few	TRBD2	TRBV7-6	TRBJ2-3	TGTGCCAGCAGCCGTTCTAGCGGGAGAGCAGATACGCAGTATTTT	CASSRSSGRADTQYF
few	-	TRBV7-3	TRBJ2-7	TGTGCCAGCAGCTTAATGGAGGGAAGCTCCTACGAGCAGTACTTC	CASSLMEGSSYEQYF
few	-	TRBV7-8	TRBJ1-1	TGTGCCAGCAGCTTCCCGGACCTAGGGACTGAAGCTTTCTTT	CASSFPDLGTEAFF
many	-	TRBV7-9	TRBJ2-7	TGTGCCAGCAGCTTAGAATTTAGTGAGCAGTACTTC	CASSLEFSEQYF
-	-	TRBV25-1	TRBJ2-1	TGTGCCAGCAGTGAAGCCACTTTCGGGGATGGGGGAAGCTCCTACAATGAGCAGTTCTTC	CASSEATFGDGGSSYNEQFF
few	-	TRBV11-2	TRBJ2-5	TGTGCCAGCAGATCAATACGCCACCAAGAGACCCAGTACTTC	CASRSIRHQETQYF
few	-	TRBV12-3/TRBV12-4	TRBJ1-6	TGTGCCAGCAGTTTTCAGGATTCACCCCTCCACTTT	CASSFQDSPLHF
few	TRBD1	TRBV20-1	TRBJ2-2	TGCAGTGCTAGATCTTTTCAGGGGGCGGCCGGGGAGCTGTTTTTT	CSARSFQGAAGELFF
few	-	TRBV3-1	TRBJ1-5	TGTGCCAGCAGCCAAGATCTAGTAGTTCAGCCCCAGCATTTT	CASSQDLVVQPQHF
-	TRBD2	TRBV4-2	TRBJ2-7	TGTGCCAGCAGGTTGGGACTAGCGGGAGGAGACGAGCAGTACTTC	CASRLGLAGGDEQYF
many	TRBD2	TRBV20-1	TRBJ2-7	TGCAGTGCTACAAAGGCTACACCGGGACTAGCGGGATCCCTGGCCGAGCAGTACTTC	CSATKATPGLAGSLAEQYF
-	-	TRBV20-1	TRBJ2-7	TGCAGTGCTAGTGAGGGGGTCGAGCAGTACTTC	CSASEGVEQYF
many	TRBD1	TRBV5-1	TRBJ2-7	TGCGCCAGCAGCGCCTGGACAGGGGCTACCTACGAGCAGTACTTC	CASSAWTGATYEQYF
few	-	TRBV15	TRBJ2-7	TGTGCCACCAGTAAAGGCGTCCTGGACTACGAGCAGTACTTC	CATSKGVLDYEQYF
many	-	TRBV10-3	TRBJ2-1	TGTGCCATCAGTGAGAGTGTTGTTAGCTCCTACAATGAGCAGTTCTTC	CAISESVVSSYNEQFF
-	TRBD2	TRBV15	TRBJ2-1	TGTGCCACCAGCAGAGTCCCCGGGACTAGCGGTTACAATGAGCAGTTCTTC	CATSRVPGTSGYNEQFF
many	-	TRBV20-1	TRBJ2-2	TGCAGTGCTATGGGACATAAGAACACCGGGGAGCTGTTTTTT	CSAMGHKNTGELFF
-	TRBD2	TRBV7-2	TRBJ2-3	TGTGCCAGCAGCCGGACTAGCGGGAAGCTAGATACGCAGTATTTT	CASSRTSGKLDTQYF
-	-	TRBV20-1	TRBJ2-5	TGCAGTGCTAGAGTATTCGGGACGCCGCACGGGACCCAGTACTTC	CSARVFGTPHGTQYF
-	-	TRBV5-1	TRBJ1-1	TGCGCCAGCTTGAGGACACATAACGCTGAAGCTTTCTTT	CASLRTHNAEAFF
few	-	TRBV5-5	TRBJ1-2	TGTGCCAGCATCCCGCACCAGGGAAGGATGGATGGCTACACCTTC	CASIPHQGRMDGYTF
-	-	TRBV4-3	TRBJ2-4	TGCGCCAGCAGCCAAGACGGGGATCTGTACTTC	CASSQDGDLYF
-	TRBD1	TRBV9	TRBJ2-1	TGTGCCAGCAGCGCCCTGACCACAGGGGACAATGAGCAGTTCTTC	CASSALTTGDNEQFF
-	-	TRBV20-1	TRBJ2-7	TGCAGTGCTAGCCTGGGCGGGCTCCGTTACGAGCAGTACTTC	CSASLGGLRYEQYF
few	-	TRBV7-2	TRBJ2-3	TGTGCCAGCAGCCCCGTAGGGTTGGAGGATACGCAGTATTTT	CASSPVGLEDTQYF
many	-	TRBV6-5	TRBJ2-7	TGTGCCAGCAGTTACTCGACTCTACCAGGACAGCTCCTTCCCTACGAGCAGTACTTC	CASSYSTLPGQLLPYEQYF
-	-	TRBV24-1	TRBJ2-7	TGTGCCACCAGTGATTTACTCAGGGACGAGCAGTACTTC	CATSDLLRDEQYF
-	-	TRBV29-1	TRBJ1-1	TGCAGCGCGGGGGACGGGGACACTGAAGCTTTCTTT	CSAGDGDTEAFF
many	-	TRBV29-1	TRBJ2-3	TGCAGCGTTGAATTGGTGACAGATACGCAGTATTTT	CSVELVTDTQYF
-	-	TRBV20-1	TRBJ2-3	TGCAGTCCTTTACGGGGCTCAGATACGCAGTATTTT	CSPLRGSDTQYF
few	-	TRBV28	TRBJ2-1	TGTGCCACCCCGACCGGGGGACTGGGAAATGAGCAGTTCTTC	CATPTGGLGNEQFF
-	TRBD1	TRBV5-1	TRBJ2-4	TGCGCCAGCAGCTGGACAGGGGGCGAAAACATTCAGTACTTC	CASSWTGGENIQYF
-	-	TRBV9	TRBJ2-3	TGTGCCAGCAGCGTAGGCCCGGCTGGCACAGATACGCAGTATTTT	CASSVGPAGTDTQYF
many	-	TRBV20-1	TRBJ2-6	TGCAGTGCTAGAGAGTGGGCCAACGTCCTGACTTTC	CSAREWANVLTF
few	-	TRBV19	TRBJ1-5	TGTGCCAGTAGTATTGGGAATCAGCCCCAGCATTTT	CASSIGNQPQHF
-	-	TRBV29-1	TRBJ1-1	TGCAGCACCTTAGCCAACACTGAAGCTTTCTTT	CSTLANTEAFF
-	-	TRBV19	TRBJ1-5	TGTGCCAGTAGTTCTTCCTCGAGGGAGGGATGGTATCAGCCCCAGCATTTT	CASSSSSREGWYQPQHF